Listed here are 7 T cell receptor beta chains from one sample, sequenced in a study of blood T cell repertoires in COVID-19. TCRdb's table, derived via immunoSEQ multiplex PCR, lists solely in-frame clones and lacks some. The profile shows around 98,000 clones, 70% to 85% of them singletons. Sequenced sample: peripheral blood. These receptors all stem from an older woman with acute or convalescent COVID-19.

A remark on this clone: The identical CDR3 is also encoded by other nucleotide sequences in the sample. V and J are TRBV7-2 and TRBJ2-3; D remains unclear. The CDR3 runs 15 residues. The germline V gene has CDR1 SGHTA and CDR2 FQGNSA. With 1 base removed from V and 0 bases from J, the gap between germline ends came to 8 bases. The CDR3 DNA is TGTGCCAGCAGCTTAGTTTCAACTAGCACAGATACGCAGTATTTT. Amino acids: CASSLVSTSTDTQYF.

V gene TRBV3-1 (or the pseudogene TRBV3-2) combines with J gene TRBJ1-2; a weak D match, TRBD1 (6 bases). Trimming removed 0 bases at V and 8 bases at J, with 16 bases between. Per germline, CDR1 LGHDT and CDR2 YNNKEL (reference sequence). The CDR3 sequence is 15 residues long. The CDR3 sequence is CASSQDGRGFGGYTF. DNA for the CDR3: TGTGCCAGCAGCCAAGATGGGAGGGGGTTTGGCGGCTACACCTTC.

This sequence joins TRBV6-1 and TRBJ2-1; 14 bases line up with TRBD2. V shed 4 bases and J 0 bases; nucleotides not matched to a gene: 2. In germline, CDR1 is MNHNS, CDR2 SASEGT. CDR3 length: 17 residues. CDR3 residues: CASSVGTSGSSYNEQFF. The DNA of the CDR3 is TGTGCCAGCAGTGTGGGGACTAGCGGGAGCTCCTACAATGAGCAGTTCTTC.

This chain's CDR3 is CASSFLASTGELFF. In nucleotides, the CDR3 is TGTGCCAGCAGCTTTCTAGCGAGCACCGGGGAGCTGTTTTTT. The gene calls are TRBV7-2 and TRBJ2-2, with D perhaps matching TRBD2 (6 bases). The CDR3 extends over 14 amino acids. Germline CDR1 and CDR2: SGHTA and FQGNSA. The V end was cut by 3 bases, the J end by 4 bases, with 9 bases between.

The chain couples TRBV10-3 to TRBJ2-7; TRBD2 matches at 7 bases. Germline CDR1 ENHRY, CDR2 SYGVKD. The CDR3 is made up of 12 amino acids. Trimming at V came to 5 bases and at J to 9 bases, leaving 7 bases not matched to a gene. The CDR3 bases are TGTGCCATCAGTCCCAGCGGGGACGCGCAGTACTTC. Translation gives CAISPSGDAQYF.

The rearrangement uses TRBV10-3 and TRBJ1-2; 9 bases are a match to TRBD1. This CDR3 spans 13 amino acids. The V and J ends lost 6 bases and 7 bases, in that order; junction bases with no gene match: 6. CDR1 ENHRY and CDR2 SYGVKD come from the germline V gene. The CDR3 reads CAIRGQGKSGYTF. DNA for the CDR3: TGTGCCATCAGGGGACAGGGAAAGAGTGGCTACACCTTC.

In DNA form, the CDR3 reads TGCGCCAGCAGCTTGGTCACAAACACCGGGGAGCTGTTTTTT. Its translation: CASSLVTNTGELFF. The gene calls are TRBV5-1 and TRBJ2-2, with D unresolved. The germline gives CDR1 SGHRS, CDR2 YFSETQ. The CDR3 is 14 residues long. V lost 0 bases to trimming and J lost 2 bases, with 5 bases between them. The full variable domain, completed using reference TRBV5-1 and TRBJ2-2, is KAGVTQTPRYLIKTRGQQVTLSCSPISGHRSVSWYQQTPGQGLQFLFEYFSETQRNKGNFPGRFSGRQFSNSRSEMNVSTLELGDSALYLCASSLVTNTGELFFGEGSRLTVL.